The 23 T cell receptor beta chains below all came from one sample that was sequenced in a study of OX40 agonist ivuxolimab in advanced cancers. Profiled with immunoSEQ multiplex PCR; TCRdb holds only in-frame clones, not every one. There are 20,000 to 25,000 clones in the sample; approximately 86% occur only once, and 25% lies in the top ten. The sequences come from CD4+ or CD8+ T cells sorted from blood, collected in a trial of the OX40 agonist ivuxolimab. These receptors all stem from an adult with an advanced solid tumor such as melanoma, head and neck, liver or kidney cancer.

This sequence joins TRBV6-5 and TRBJ1-4, with D possibly matching TRBD1 (6 bases). V was shortened by 0 bases and J by 8 bases, with 10 bases between the two germline ends. The germline CDR1 and CDR2 sequences are MNHEY and SVGAGI. CDR3 length equals 14 residues. The chain's CDR3 is CASSYSGAAEKLFF. In nucleotides, the CDR3 is TGTGCCAGCAGTTACTCGGGGGCAGCCGAAAAACTGTTTTTT.

The rearrangement uses TRBV7-9 and TRBJ2-7; unclear D gene. The CDR3 has 15 amino acids. V was clipped by 5 bases and J by 2 bases, with 16 bases between them. The germline CDR1 and CDR2 sequences are SEHNR and FQNEAQ (reference sequence). CDR3 in amino acids: CASSPAANRAYEQYF. The CDR3 DNA follows: TGTGCCAGCAGCCCTGCGGCTAACAGAGCCTACGAGCAGTACTTC.

This chain uses TRBV7-2 with TRBJ2-5; D gene uncertain. Per germline, CDR1 SGHTA and CDR2 FQGNSA. Trimming removed 1 base at V and 2 bases at J, with 8 bases between. The CDR3 has 14 residues. The DNA for the CDR3 is TGTGCCAGCAGCTTAGATAGCCTACAAGAGACCCAGTACTTC. Its translation is CASSLDSLQETQYF. The full variable domain, in which reference TRBV7-2 and TRBJ2-5 provide the parts outside the CDR3, is GAGVSQSPSNKVTEKGKDVELRCDPISGHTALYWYRQSLGQGLEFLIYFQGNSAPDKSGLPSDRFSAERTGGSVSTLTIQRTQQEDSAVYLCASSLDSLQETQYFGPGTRLLVL.

The genes are TRBV6-5 and TRBJ2-1; D perhaps matches TRBD2 (5 bases). The CDR3 consists of 15 residues. With 6 bases removed from V and 6 bases from J, the gap between germline ends came to 18 bases. CDR1 is MNHEY and CDR2 is SVGAGI in the germline V gene. The CDR3: CASRTITSGSNEQFF. The CDR3 bases are TGTGCCAGCAGAACTATTACCAGCGGCAGCAATGAGCAGTTCTTC.

The gene calls are TRBV15 and TRBJ2-5, with D maybe TRBD2 (5 bases). Germline V gene sequence: CDR1 LNHNV, CDR2 YYDKDF (reference sequence). The length of the CDR3 is 13 residues. Trimming took 6 bases from V and 9 from J, leaving 17 bases between them. The CDR3, as DNA: TGTGCCACCAGAGTGGGAGTTAGCAGGCCCCAGTACTTC. Translation: CATRVGVSRPQYF.

The J gene is TRBJ2-3, the V gene TRBV5-4, with TRBD2 matching over 7 bases. This CDR3 spans 15 amino acids. Germline CDR1 reads SGHNT; CDR2 reads YYREEE (reference sequence). Trimming took 4 bases from V and 6 from J; bases not matched to a gene: 11. In DNA, the CDR3 is TGTGCCAGCAGCCGTGCGCCGGGGGGTGGGGATACGCAGTATTTT. Its translation is CASSRAPGGGDTQYF.

The CDR3 region is CASSIAGQVIPEAFF. The DNA of the CDR3 is TGTGCCAGTAGTATAGCGGGACAGGTAATTCCTGAAGCTTTCTTT. The chain has TRBV19 and TRBJ1-1; TRBD1 agrees at 8 bases. J lost 6 bases, V lost 1 base, and 7 bases had no gene match. Germline CDR1 LNHDA, CDR2 SQIVND (reference sequence). The CDR3 has 15 residues. Supplemented by reference TRBV19 and TRBJ1-1, the full variable domain reads DGGITQSPKYLFRKEGQNVTLSCEQNLNHDAMYWYRQDPGQGLRLIYYSQIVNDFQKGDIAEGYSVSREKKESFPLTVTSAQKNPTAFYLCASSIAGQVIPEAFFGQGTRLTVV.

The count of this clone is one. This chain links TRBV11-1 with TRBJ1-5, with a weak D call TRBD1 (5 bases). V gave up 5 bases and J gave up 4 bases, with 15 bases separating them. CDR1 SGHAT and CDR2 FQDESV come from the germline V gene (reference sequence). This CDR3 has 15 residues. CDR3 sequence reads: CASSGRGPPNQPQHF. The CDR3 DNA sequence: TGTGCCAGCAGCGGGAGGGGACCTCCGAATCAGCCCCAGCATTTT.

V usage is TRBV5-8 and J usage is TRBJ2-7; TRBD2 matches at 7 bases. CDR1 is SGHTS and CDR2 is YDEGEE in the germline V gene. The CDR3 is 14 amino acids. V lost 2 bases, J lost 2 bases, and 4 bases stayed unmatched. In DNA form, the CDR3 reads TGTGCCAGCAGCTTCCTAGCGGAGACCTACGAGCAGTACTTC. Protein product: CASSFLAETYEQYF.

The V gene is TRBV30, the J gene TRBJ2-7; D unresolved. The germline V and J ends were trimmed by 1 base and 11 bases, with 18 bases remaining between them. The CDR3 spans 13 residues. Germline V gene sequence: CDR1 GTSNPN, CDR2 SVGIG (reference sequence). The CDR3 loop reads CAWSDLGGEEKYF. The CDR3 bases are TGTGCCTGGAGTGATCTCGGCGGTGAGGAAAAGTACTTC.

The V call is TRBV4-3, the J call TRBJ1-2; possibly TRBD1 for D (5 bases). The CDR3 covers 15 residues. Trimming removed 1 base at V and 3 bases at J, with 12 bases between. Per germline, CDR1 LGHNA and CDR2 YSLEER. The CDR3 region has the DNA TGCGCCAGCAGCCAAGGTTTTGAGGGGCACTATGGCTACACCTTC. This translates into CASSQGFEGHYGYTF.

The chain links TRBV6-6 to TRBJ2-4; possibly TRBD2 for D (7 bases). Germline assignment: CDR1 MNHNY and CDR2 SVGAGI (reference sequence). The CDR3 covers 13 residues. V lost 7 bases, J lost 5 bases, and 12 bases lay in between. This CDR3 reads CASTRGGENIQYF. DNA of the CDR3: TGTGCCAGCACCAGAGGGGGGGAAAACATTCAGTACTTC.

This rearrangement joins TRBV9 to TRBJ2-1, with a possible D match to TRBD2 (5 bases). V was trimmed by 4 bases and J by 4 bases, leaving 9 bases between them. CDR1 is SGDLS, CDR2 YYNGEE, per germline. CDR3 length: 13 amino acids. CDR3 sequence: CASSIEGYNEQFF. In nucleotides, the CDR3 is TGTGCCAGCAGCATAGAGGGATACAATGAGCAGTTCTTC.

This chain uses TRBV10-3 with TRBJ1-1; 9 bases fit TRBD1. The CDR3 spans 16 residues. CDR1 is ENHRY, CDR2 SYGVKD, per germline. With 4 bases clipped from V and 0 bases from J, the junction kept 6 bases outside the gene matches. Here the CDR3 reads CAISGRHRGLNTEAFF. In DNA, the CDR3 is TGTGCCATCAGTGGGCGACACAGGGGGCTGAACACTGAAGCTTTCTTT.

The chain combines TRBV5-4 with TRBJ2-7; D remains ambiguous. The V and J ends lost 0 bases and 2 bases respectively, with 6 bases between them. The CDR3 is made up of 13 amino acids. Germline CDR1 is SGHNT and CDR2 is YYREEE (reference sequence). The CDR3 region is CASSLGPTYEQYF. CDR3 coding DNA: TGTGCCAGCAGCTTGGGCCCTACCTACGAGCAGTACTTC.

The rearrangement uses TRBV7-2 and TRBJ1-3; D remains unclear. This CDR3 has 12 amino acids. Germline V gene data show CDR1 as SGHTA and CDR2 as FQGNSA. The V end lost 3 bases, the J end lost 8 bases, and 8 bases lay between the germline ends. CDR3 nucleotides: TGTGCCAGCAGCTTGGGTGATTACACCATATATTTT. Protein product: CASSLGDYTIYF.

The chain employs TRBV4-2 and TRBJ2-1, with 7 nucleotides matching TRBD2. V lost 3 bases, J lost 5 bases, and 10 bases stayed unmatched. The germline gives CDR1 LGHNA, CDR2 YNFKEQ. The CDR3 is 16 amino acids. In nucleotides, the CDR3 is TGTGCCAGCAGCCAGGGCCCCGGGCGGGGGAACAATGAGCAGTTCTTC. Translating gives CASSQGPGRGNNEQFF.

This clone was counted between two and nine times. V usage is TRBV7-6 and J usage is TRBJ2-7; 7 nucleotides line up with TRBD2. The ends lost 5 bases at V and 2 bases at J; junction bases unmatched: 9. The CDR3 runs to 15 residues. Looked up from germline, CDR1 is SGHVS and CDR2 is FNYEAQ. The CDR3 DNA reads as TGTGCCAGCAGCCCCAGAGGCGCGGGGGCCTACGAGCAGTACTTC. Translated, it gives CASSPRGAGAYEQYF.

The sample holds one count of this clone. The chain recombines TRBV2 with TRBJ1-1, with D possibly being TRBD1 (5 bases). The CDR3 totals 17 residues. V shed 4 bases and J shed 4 bases, with 22 bases lying between them. Germline V lookup: CDR1 SNHLY, CDR2 FYNNEI. CDR3: CASSGDRQIIRSTEAFF. CDR3 DNA: TGTGCCAGCAGTGGGGACCGACAGATCATACGTAGCACTGAAGCTTTCTTT.

This clone was seen only once. This rearrangement joins TRBV7-3 to TRBJ2-4, with 8 bases identical to TRBD2. Per germline, CDR1 SGHTA and CDR2 FQGTGA. The CDR3 has 16 amino acids. Trimming removed 6 bases from V and 2 bases from J; junction bases left unmatched: 9. This chain's CDR3 is CASSFYSGETKNIQYF. The CDR3, as DNA: TGTGCCAGCAGTTTTTATAGCGGGGAAACCAAAAACATTCAGTACTTC.

CDR3 residues: CASSAAYNEQFF. The CDR3 DNA reads TGTGCCAGCAGCGCGGCTTACAATGAGCAGTTCTTC. V and J are TRBV27 and TRBJ2-1; D gene unclear. Trimming cost V 6 bases and J 4 bases, with 7 bases left between them. CDR3 length: 12 residues. Germline loops: CDR1 MNHEY, CDR2 SMNVEV (reference sequence).

This chain connects TRBV7-2 to TRBJ1-1, with D possibly being TRBD1 (6 bases). This CDR3 is built from 15 residues. The germline V gene encodes CDR1 SGHTA and CDR2 FQGNSA. V was shortened by 4 bases and J by 0 bases, with 12 bases between the two germline ends. CDR3 loop: CASSWLDSMNTEAFF. Written as DNA, the CDR3 is TGTGCCAGCAGCTGGTTGGACAGCATGAACACTGAAGCTTTCTTT. The variable domain in full, with the rest retrieved from reference TRBV7-2 and TRBJ1-1, is GAGVSQSPSNKVTEKGKDVELRCDPISGHTALYWYRQSLGQGLEFLIYFQGNSAPDKSGLPSDRFSAERTGGSVSTLTIQRTQQEDSAVYLCASSWLDSMNTEAFFGQGTRLTVV.

This clone is a singleton in its sample. This chain joins TRBV30 and TRBJ2-5; TRBD2 agrees at 8 bases. V was pared by 5 bases and J by 3 bases, with 8 bases of the junction left unmatched. The CDR3 sequence is 14 residues long. Germline CDR1 and CDR2: GTSNPN and SVGIG (reference sequence). The CDR3 sequence is CAWDGRGEEETQYF. CDR3 in DNA: TGTGCCTGGGATGGGCGGGGGGAAGAAGAGACCCAGTACTTC. Variable domain in full (rest from reference TRBV30 and TRBJ2-5): SQTIHQWPATLVQPVGSPLSLECTVEGTSNPNLYWYRQAAGRGLQLLFYSVGIGQISSEVPQNLSASRPQDRQFILSSKKLLLSDSGFYLCAWDGRGEEETQYFGPGTRLLVL.